This TCR beta chain emerged from a study of cytomegalovirus exposure and HLA in healthy donors. 60 Vbeta and 13 Jbeta primers were used in PCR. Here immunoSEQ multiplex PCR was the method, and the copy in TCRdb shows in-frame clones only, minus some. The sample yields about 130,000 clones, about 81% seen once. The junction had 9 bases not matched to a gene; V was cut back by 8 bases and J by 6 bases. Germline V gene lookup returns CDR1 SNHLY and CDR2 FYNNEI. The CDR3 has 13 amino acids. The V call is TRBV2, the J call TRBJ2-7; 8 bases line up with TRBD2. Material for sequencing was PBMCs. The source of this sequence is a middle-aged woman in good health and CMV-seropositive. The CDR3: CASCRGGGREQYF. As DNA, the CDR3 is TGTGCCAGCTGCCGGGGGGGAGGTCGCGAGCAGTACTTC.